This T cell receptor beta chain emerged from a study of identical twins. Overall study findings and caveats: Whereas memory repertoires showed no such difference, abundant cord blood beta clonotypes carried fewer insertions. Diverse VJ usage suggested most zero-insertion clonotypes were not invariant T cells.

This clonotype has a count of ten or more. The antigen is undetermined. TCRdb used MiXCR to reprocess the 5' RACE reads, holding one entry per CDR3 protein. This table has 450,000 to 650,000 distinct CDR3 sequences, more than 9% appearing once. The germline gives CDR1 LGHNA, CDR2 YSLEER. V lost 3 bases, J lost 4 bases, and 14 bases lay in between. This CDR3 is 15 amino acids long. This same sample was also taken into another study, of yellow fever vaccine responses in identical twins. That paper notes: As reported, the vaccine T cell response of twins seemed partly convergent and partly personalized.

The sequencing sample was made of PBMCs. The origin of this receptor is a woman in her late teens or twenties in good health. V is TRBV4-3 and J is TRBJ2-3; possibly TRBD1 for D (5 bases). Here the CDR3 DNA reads TGCGCCAGCAGCCAGGACAACTTTCATCCAGATACGCAGTATTTT. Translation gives CASSQDNFHPDTQYF.